Below, one T cell receptor beta chain is given with its context. This sample is drawn from a study of blood T cell repertoires in COVID-19. Study-wide background: Sites across the United States, Italy and Spain contributed samples from acute and convalescent COVID-19. From T cells, B-cell-depleted T cells, or PBMCs came the material, which was cDNA or gDNA.

This CDR3 has 14 residues. Germline V CDR1 and CDR2: GTSNPN, SVGIG (reference sequence). The V end was cut by 2 bases, the J end by 0 bases, with 10 bases between. Original methodology: Amplification of reference gene primers was used by the study to estimate nucleated cell counts. Data came from immunoSEQ multiplex PCR; TCRdb stores just in-frame clones and leaves some out. V, J and clone size derive from that table, while D and trimming were established from the DNA sequence. The table shows about 170,000 clones, with over 75% occurring only once. J is TRBJ1-1 and V is TRBV30, with unresolved D. The material sequenced was peripheral blood. The clonotype comes from a man aged 55 to 69 who had recovered from COVID-19. The CDR3 sequence is CAWSRSEMNTEAFF. DNA for the CDR3: TGTGCCTGGAGTCGGTCCGAGATGAACACTGAAGCTTTCTTT.